The 22 T cell receptor beta chains given below trace back to one sample, sequenced in a study of cytomegalovirus exposure and HLA in healthy donors. It was with 60 Vbeta and 13 Jbeta primers that the PCR ran. Only in-frame clones appear in the TCRdb table, and some are missing; sequencing was by immunoSEQ multiplex PCR. The sample shows more than 250,000 clones, roughly 90% of them seen only once. Sequences were obtained from PBMCs. The receptors were sampled from a young woman in good health and CMV-seronegative.

Only a few counts were recorded for this clone. The genes are TRBV6-4 and TRBJ2-1, with TRBD2 matching 8 bases. This CDR3 is 17 amino acids long. Losses at the gene ends were 5 bases for V and 2 bases for J; bases not matched to a gene: 11. Per germline, CDR1 MRHNA and CDR2 SNTAGT. In nucleotides, the CDR3 is TGTGCCAGCAGTACCTCGGGAGGGGCAACTACCTACAATGAGCAGTTCTTC. Its protein product is CASSTSGGATTYNEQFF.

The chain employs TRBV18 and TRBJ1-4, with TRBD1 matching 8 bases. After removal of 6 bases from V and 4 bases from J, the junction contained 4 bases not matched to a gene. Germline CDR1 KGHSH, CDR2 LQKENI. The CDR3 runs to 14 residues. CDR3 amino acids: CASSHDRGNEKLFF. The CDR3 nucleotides are TGTGCCAGCTCTCACGACAGGGGTAATGAAAAACTGTTTTTT.

V usage is TRBV27 and J usage is TRBJ1-3; 9 positions agree with TRBD1. Per the germline V gene, CDR1 is MNHEY and CDR2 is SMNVEV (reference sequence). V was clipped by 6 bases and J by 3 bases; unmatched bases: 6. The length of the CDR3 is 15 residues. The CDR3, as DNA: TGTGCCAGCAGCATAGGACAGGGGTATGGAAACACCATATATTTT. Residues: CASSIGQGYGNTIYF.

The chain combines TRBV6-5 with TRBJ1-3, with D perhaps TRBD1 (5 bases). V shed 10 bases and J shed 4 bases, with 11 bases lying between them. The CDR3 covers 12 residues. Germline V gene lookup returns CDR1 MNHEY and CDR2 SVGAGI. The CDR3 bases are TGTGCCACTGGAGGGGCCGGAAACACCATATATTTT. Its protein product is CATGGAGNTIYF.

This chain uses TRBV7-3 with TRBJ1-1; 8 nucleotides match TRBD1. The junction had 6 bases not matched to a gene; V was cut back by 3 bases and J by 0 bases. This CDR3 has 16 amino acids. Looked up from germline, CDR1 is SGHTA and CDR2 is FQGTGA. This CDR3 is CASSFTGTGVNTEAFF. The CDR3 nucleotides read TGTGCCAGCAGCTTTACCGGGACAGGTGTGAACACTGAAGCTTTCTTT.

The genes are TRBV13 and TRBJ1-6; the match to TRBD1 covers 7 bases. CDR1 and CDR2 (germline): PRHDT, FYEKMQ (reference sequence). The CDR3 covers 18 residues. Trimming took 6 bases from V and 6 from J; bases not matched to a gene: 17. This CDR3 is CASSWGLIGTALNSPLHF. The CDR3 DNA reads TGTGCCAGCAGTTGGGGTTTGATAGGGACAGCCCTTAATTCACCCCTCCACTTT.

Points on this clone: One end of the junction varies from germline; a read error may be responsible. The rearrangement joins TRBV7-9 to TRBJ2-3; a possible D gene is TRBD1 (5 bases). Germline CDR1 reads SEHNR; CDR2 reads FQNEAQ (reference sequence). The CDR3 covers 15 residues. CDR3 nucleotides: TGTTCCAGCAGCTTAGGTCGGATGGGGCAAGATACGCAGTATTTT. Amino acid sequence: CSSSLGRMGQDTQYF.

The chain recombines TRBV21-1 with TRBJ1-5; the table's D gene call, TRBD1, was not cross checked with the DNA. TRBV21-1 is a known pseudogene. CDR3 length: 16 amino acids. The CDR3 loop reads CASSKVCTDSNQPQHF. The CDR3 DNA reads as TGTGCCAGCAGCAAAGTCTGCACAGATAGCAATCAGCCCCAGCATTTT.

The chain joins TRBV9 to TRBJ2-7; 7 bases are shared with TRBD1. CDR3 length equals 15 residues. CDR1 is SGDLS, CDR2 YYNGEE, per germline. Unmatched junction bases numbered 7, after V lost 0 bases and J lost 4 bases. The CDR3 spells CASSVAGTAAYEQYF. DNA for the CDR3: TGTGCCAGCAGCGTAGCGGGGACAGCCGCGTACGAGCAGTACTTC.

The rearrangement links TRBV19 to TRBJ1-5; 9 bases agree with TRBD1. CDR3 length: 13 residues. Germline lookup yields CDR1 LNHDA and CDR2 SQIVND (reference sequence). Trimming took 8 bases from V and 10 from J; bases not matched to a gene: 9. The CDR3 here is CASGGTGMYPQHF. The DNA of the CDR3 is TGTGCCAGTGGGGGGACAGGGATGTACCCCCAGCATTTT.

The chain couples TRBV5-4 to TRBJ1-2; TRBD1 is a possible D gene (6 bases). CDR3 length: 14 residues. Trimming left V 4 bases short and J 8 bases short, with 18 bases between. The germline gives CDR1 SGHNT, CDR2 YYREEE (reference sequence). The DNA for the CDR3 is TGTGCCAGCAGCCCTGGGACAAATCCCTGGGGCTACACCTTC. This codes for CASSPGTNPWGYTF.

The gene calls are TRBV2 and TRBJ2-3, with TRBD2 matching 8 bases. The CDR3 extends over 16 amino acids. Germline V gives CDR1 SNHLY, CDR2 FYNNEI. V dropped 5 bases and J dropped 0; count of bases not matched to a gene: 7. The CDR3 here is CASSILAESSTDTQYF. The CDR3 DNA sequence: TGTGCCAGCAGTATACTAGCGGAATCTAGCACAGATACGCAGTATTTT.

The chain employs TRBV2 and TRBJ2-5; D is unresolved. This CDR3 region has 13 residues. V lost 5 bases and J lost 1, with 8 bases in between. The germline V gene has CDR1 SNHLY and CDR2 FYNNEI. The DNA of the CDR3 is TGTGCCAGCAGTCCCCCTATCCAAGAGACCCAGTACTTC. Translating gives CASSPPIQETQYF. The full variable domain, with the rest looked up from reference TRBV2 and TRBJ2-5, is EPEVTQTPSHQVTQMGQEVILRCVPISNHLYFYWYRQILGQKVEFLVSFYNNEISEKSEIFDDQFSVERPDGSNFTLKIRSTKLEDSAMYFCASSPPIQETQYFGPGTRLLVL.

The V and J genes are TRBV5-1 and TRBJ1-1; TRBD1 might be the D (6 bases). The CDR3 is 17 residues long. Trimming removed 0 bases at V and 7 bases at J, with 22 bases between. CDR1 and CDR2 from the germline V gene are SGHRS and YFSETQ. CDR3 in DNA: TGCGCCAGCAGCTTGGGGCAGGGGACTATTGGTACTAATGAAGCTTTCTTT. It yields the protein CASSLGQGTIGTNEAFF.

V gene TRBV6-5 combines with J gene TRBJ2-5; D unresolved. Germline CDR1 and CDR2: MNHEY and SVGAGI. The CDR3 runs 12 residues. Trimming cost V 4 bases and J 2 bases, with 5 bases left between them. The CDR3 region is CASSSTQETQYF. The CDR3 coding sequence is TGTGCCAGCAGTTCTACGCAAGAGACCCAGTACTTC.

V and J are TRBV27 and TRBJ1-2; 7 nucleotides align to TRBD1. The CDR3 loop spans 14 amino acids. Germline V gene lookup returns CDR1 MNHEY and CDR2 SMNVEV (reference sequence). Trimming at V came to 4 bases and at J to 3 bases, leaving 5 bases not matched to a gene. The chain's CDR3 is CASSWTGQDYGYTF. The CDR3, as DNA: TGTGCCAGCAGTTGGACCGGACAGGACTATGGCTACACCTTC.

J is TRBJ2-7 and V is TRBV18; TRBD1 is a possible D gene (5 bases). The CDR3 has 16 amino acids. The germline V gene encodes CDR1 KGHSH and CDR2 LQKENI. V lost 5 bases to trimming and J lost 5 bases, with 22 bases between them. The CDR3, as DNA: TGTGCCAGCTCATCACAAGGACATCAGGCTGGGAACGAGCAGTACTTC. Translated, it gives CASSSQGHQAGNEQYF.

This clone was detected only a few times. The chain is built from TRBV11-2 and TRBJ2-5; D may be TRBD2 (5 bases). The ends were cut back, 1 base at V and 5 bases at J, with 17 bases in the middle. CDR1 is SGHAT and CDR2 is FQNNGV in the germline V gene. The CDR3 length is 16 residues. The CDR3 coding sequence is TGTGCCAGCAGCTTAGCGGTGGGAGTCAACGGGGAGACCCAGTACTTC. Translated, it gives CASSLAVGVNGETQYF.

The V call is TRBV9, the J call TRBJ2-5; TRBD2 matches 7 bases. CDR3 length: 17 residues. The germline gives CDR1 SGDLS, CDR2 YYNGEE. V lost 0 bases, J lost 4 bases, and 12 bases stayed unmatched. The CDR3 nucleotides read TGTGCCAGCAGCGTAGGGATCGGGAGGAGGGTGGGAGAGACCCAGTACTTC. This translates into CASSVGIGRRVGETQYF.

V is TRBV2 and J is TRBJ1-2; possibly TRBD1 for D (5 bases). The ends were cut back, 6 bases at V and 4 bases at J, with 21 bases in the middle. In germline, CDR1 is SNHLY, CDR2 FYNNEI. The CDR3 is 16 amino acids. Here the CDR3 reads CASRSGQGGRGYGYTF. The CDR3 region has the DNA TGTGCCAGCAGGTCGGGGCAGGGAGGGCGAGGCTATGGCTACACCTTC.

The rearrangement links TRBV19 to TRBJ1-2; 7 nucleotides line up with TRBD1. Losses at the gene ends were 5 bases for V and 4 bases for J; bases not matched to a gene: 10. The CDR3 extends over 15 amino acids. Germline V CDR1 and CDR2: LNHDA, SQIVND (reference sequence). CDR3 coding DNA: TGTGCCAGTAGTTCTCAACAGGGGTTGGGCTATGGCTACACCTTC. The encoded protein is CASSSQQGLGYGYTF.

The chain couples TRBV19 to TRBJ1-6; TRBD1 agrees at 7 bases. Germline CDR1 and CDR2: LNHDA and SQIVND (reference sequence). With V trimmed by 7 bases and J by 0 bases, 6 bases remained unmatched. The CDR3 extends over 16 amino acids. CDR3 in amino acids: CASTGTASSYNSPLHF. The CDR3 nucleotides read TGTGCCAGTACCGGGACAGCGAGCTCCTATAATTCACCCCTCCACTTT.